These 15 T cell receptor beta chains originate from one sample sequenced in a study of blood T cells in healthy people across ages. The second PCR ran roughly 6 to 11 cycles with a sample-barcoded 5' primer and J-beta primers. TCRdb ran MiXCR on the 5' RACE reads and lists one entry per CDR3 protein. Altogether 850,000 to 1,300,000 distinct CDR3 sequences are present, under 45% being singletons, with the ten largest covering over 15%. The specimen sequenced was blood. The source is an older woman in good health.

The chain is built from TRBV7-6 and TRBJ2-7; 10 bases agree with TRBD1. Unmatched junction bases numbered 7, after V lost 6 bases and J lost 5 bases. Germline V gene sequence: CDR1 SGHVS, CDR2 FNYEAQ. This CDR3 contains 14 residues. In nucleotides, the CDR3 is TGTGCCAGCAGTTATGAGACAGGGGGCGACGAGCAGTACTTC. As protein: CASSYETGGDEQYF.

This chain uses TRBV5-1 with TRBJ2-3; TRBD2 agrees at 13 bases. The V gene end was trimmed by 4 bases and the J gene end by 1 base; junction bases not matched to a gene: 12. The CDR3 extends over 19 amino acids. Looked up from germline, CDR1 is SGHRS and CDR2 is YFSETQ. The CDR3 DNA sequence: TGCGCCAGCAGCGGCAGTCGGACTAGCGGGAGCGGTGGCACAGATACGCAGTATTTT. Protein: CASSGSRTSGSGGTDTQYF.

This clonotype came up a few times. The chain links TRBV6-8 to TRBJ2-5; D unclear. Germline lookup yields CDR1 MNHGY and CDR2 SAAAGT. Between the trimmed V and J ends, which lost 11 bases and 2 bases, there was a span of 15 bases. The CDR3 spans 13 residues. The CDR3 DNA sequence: TGTGCCCTCCTCCCAACCAAACAAGAGACCCAGTACTTC. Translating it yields CALLPTKQETQYF.

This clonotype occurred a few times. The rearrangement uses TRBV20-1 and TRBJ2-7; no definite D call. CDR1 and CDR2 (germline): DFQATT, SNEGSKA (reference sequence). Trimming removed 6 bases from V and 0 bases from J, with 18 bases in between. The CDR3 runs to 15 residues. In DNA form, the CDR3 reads TGCAGTGCAAACTCCCCACGGTCGAGCTCCTACGAGCAGTACTTC. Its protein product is CSANSPRSSSYEQYF.

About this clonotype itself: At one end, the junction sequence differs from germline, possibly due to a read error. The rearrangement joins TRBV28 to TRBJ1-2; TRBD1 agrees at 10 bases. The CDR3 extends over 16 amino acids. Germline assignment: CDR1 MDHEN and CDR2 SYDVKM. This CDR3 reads CANSSGTGVRNYGYTF. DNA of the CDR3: TGTGCCAACAGTTCAGGGACAGGGGTTCGTAACTATGGCTACACCTTC.

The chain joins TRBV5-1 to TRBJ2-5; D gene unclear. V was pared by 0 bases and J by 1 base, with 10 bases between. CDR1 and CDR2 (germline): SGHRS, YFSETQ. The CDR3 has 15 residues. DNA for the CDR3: TGCGCCAGCAGCTTGGAACGGGTTGGCCAAGAGACCCAGTACTTC. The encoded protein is CASSLERVGQETQYF.

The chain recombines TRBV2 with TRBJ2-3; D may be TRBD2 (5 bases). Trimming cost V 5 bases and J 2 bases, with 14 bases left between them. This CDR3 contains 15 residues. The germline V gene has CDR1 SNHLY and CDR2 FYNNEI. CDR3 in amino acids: CASSLGRGITDTQYF. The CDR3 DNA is TGTGCCAGCAGTCTAGGGAGAGGGATCACAGATACGCAGTATTTT. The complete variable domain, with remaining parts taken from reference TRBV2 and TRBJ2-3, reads EPEVTQTPSHQVTQMGQEVILRCVPISNHLYFYWYRQILGQKVEFLVSFYNNEISEKSEIFDDQFSVERPDGSNFTLKIRSTKLEDSAMYFCASSLGRGITDTQYFGPGTRLTVL.

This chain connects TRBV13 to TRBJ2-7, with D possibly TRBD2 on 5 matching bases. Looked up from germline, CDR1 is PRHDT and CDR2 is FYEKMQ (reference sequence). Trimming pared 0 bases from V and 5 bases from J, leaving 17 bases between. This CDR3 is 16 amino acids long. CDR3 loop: CASSLGEAGRYNEQYF. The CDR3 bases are TGTGCCAGCAGCTTAGGGGAGGCGGGCCGTTACAACGAGCAGTACTTC.

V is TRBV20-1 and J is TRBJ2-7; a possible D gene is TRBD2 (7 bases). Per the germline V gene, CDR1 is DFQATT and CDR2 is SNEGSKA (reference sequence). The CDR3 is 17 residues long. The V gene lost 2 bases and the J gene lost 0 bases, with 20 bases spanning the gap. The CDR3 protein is CSARSRGGADSSYEQYF. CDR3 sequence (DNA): TGCAGTGCTAGATCCCGCGGGGGCGCGGATAGCTCCTACGAGCAGTACTTC.

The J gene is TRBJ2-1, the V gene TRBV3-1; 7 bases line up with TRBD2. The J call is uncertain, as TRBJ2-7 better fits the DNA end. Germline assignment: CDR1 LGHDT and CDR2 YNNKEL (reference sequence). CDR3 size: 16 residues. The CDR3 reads CASSQVGGRGYNEQYF. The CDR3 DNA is TGTGCCAGCAGCCAAGTCGGCGGGAGAGGGTACAATGAGCAGTACTTC.

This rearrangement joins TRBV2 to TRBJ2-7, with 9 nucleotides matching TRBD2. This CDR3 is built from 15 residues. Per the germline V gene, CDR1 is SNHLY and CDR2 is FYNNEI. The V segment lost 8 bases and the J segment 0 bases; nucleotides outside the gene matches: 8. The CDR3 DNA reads TGTGCCAGCTTGACTAGCGGAGTAGTCTCCTACGAGCAGTACTTC. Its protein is CASLTSGVVSYEQYF.

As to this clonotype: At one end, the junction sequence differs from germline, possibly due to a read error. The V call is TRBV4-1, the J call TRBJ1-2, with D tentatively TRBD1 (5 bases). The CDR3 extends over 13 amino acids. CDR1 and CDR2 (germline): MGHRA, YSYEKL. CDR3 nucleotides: TGCGCCAGCACCCAAGGGGTCGGTTATGGCTACACCTTC. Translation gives CASTQGVGYGYTF.

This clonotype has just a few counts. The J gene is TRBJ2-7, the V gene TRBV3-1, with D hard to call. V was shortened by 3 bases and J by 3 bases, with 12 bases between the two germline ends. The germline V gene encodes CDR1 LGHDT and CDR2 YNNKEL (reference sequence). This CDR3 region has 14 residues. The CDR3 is CASSHSGALYEQYF. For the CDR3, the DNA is TGTGCCAGCAGCCATTCGGGTGCCCTCTACGAGCAGTACTTC.

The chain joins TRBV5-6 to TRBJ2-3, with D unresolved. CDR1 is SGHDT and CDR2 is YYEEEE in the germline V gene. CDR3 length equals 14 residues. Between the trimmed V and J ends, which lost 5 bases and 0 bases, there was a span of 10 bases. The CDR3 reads CASRGDESTDTQYF. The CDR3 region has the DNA TGTGCCAGCAGGGGCGACGAGAGCACAGATACGCAGTATTTT.

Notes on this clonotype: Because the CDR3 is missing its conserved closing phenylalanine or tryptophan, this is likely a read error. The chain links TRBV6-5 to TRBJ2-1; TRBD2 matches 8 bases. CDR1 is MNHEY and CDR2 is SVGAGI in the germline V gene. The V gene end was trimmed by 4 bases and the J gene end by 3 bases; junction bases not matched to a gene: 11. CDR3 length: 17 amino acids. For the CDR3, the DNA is TGTGCCAGCAGTTCTTATTCTAGCGGGCATAACTACAATGAGCAGTTCTTA. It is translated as CASSSYSSGHNYNEQFL.